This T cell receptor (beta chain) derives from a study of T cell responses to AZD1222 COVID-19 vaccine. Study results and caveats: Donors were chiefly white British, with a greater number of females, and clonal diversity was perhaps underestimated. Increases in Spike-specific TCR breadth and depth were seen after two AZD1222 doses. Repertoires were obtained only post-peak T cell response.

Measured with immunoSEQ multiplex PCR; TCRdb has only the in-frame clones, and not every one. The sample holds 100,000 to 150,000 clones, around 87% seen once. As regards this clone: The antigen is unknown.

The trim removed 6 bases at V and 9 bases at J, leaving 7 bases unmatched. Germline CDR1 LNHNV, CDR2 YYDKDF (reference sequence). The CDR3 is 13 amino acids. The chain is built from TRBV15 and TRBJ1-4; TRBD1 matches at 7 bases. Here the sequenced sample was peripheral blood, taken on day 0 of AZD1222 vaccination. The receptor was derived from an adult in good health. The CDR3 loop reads CATSRGGSQKLFF. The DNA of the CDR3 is TGTGCCACCAGTCGAGGGGGCTCACAAAAACTGTTTTTT.